Below are 32 T cell receptor beta chains sequenced from a single sample in a study of molecular identifiers for immune sequencing clone quantification. TCRdb independently ran MiXCR on the PCR reads; one entry per CDR3 protein. This table holds about half a million distinct CDR3 sequences, about 25% found once. The specimen was naive CD8+ T cells from blood, with Jurkat cell RNA spiked in. Subset described: FACS-sorted CD8+CD4-CCR7+CD45RA+ naive T cells. These receptors were taken from a human donor in good health. Some libraries in this study had Jurkat cell RNA spiked in.

This clonotype was counted ten times or more. The V call is TRBV6-5, the J call TRBJ2-3; D gene ambiguous. V was cut by 0 bases and J by 6 bases, with 10 bases left in between. This CDR3 contains 14 residues. The germline V gene has CDR1 MNHEY and CDR2 SVGAGI. CDR3 bases: TGTGCCAGCAGTTACTCGCCTCTGGGGGATACGCAGTATTTT. This encodes CASSYSPLGDTQYF.

The chain has TRBV5-4 and TRBJ2-7; 8 bases line up with TRBD2. Germline-derived CDR1 and CDR2 are SGHNT and YYREEE (reference sequence). The CDR3 runs 16 residues. The ends lost 4 bases at V and 2 bases at J; junction bases unmatched: 11. For the CDR3, the DNA is TGTGCCAGCAGCCCGGGAGGGCAGGGACTTACCTACGAGCAGTACTTC. Encoded protein: CASSPGGQGLTYEQYF.

This clonotype was recorded a few times. Germline is not matched at one junction end, which may reflect a read error. The chain carries TRBV6-2 or TRBV6-3 and TRBJ2-7; D unclear. Germline assignment: CDR1 MNHEY and CDR2 SVGEGT. The CDR3 runs 15 residues. This CDR3 reads CAGSDAGRTHYEQYF. The CDR3 DNA follows: TGTGCCGGCAGTGACGCCGGGCGGACCCACTACGAGCAGTACTTC.

V gene TRBV28 combines with J gene TRBJ1-4; 10 nucleotides match TRBD1. The length of the CDR3 is 15 residues. V was pared by 3 bases and J by 7 bases, with 5 bases of the junction left unmatched. The germline gives CDR1 MDHEN, CDR2 SYDVKM. DNA for the CDR3: TGTGCCAGCAGTTTGGGGGACAGGGGTGTTGAAAAACTGTTTTTT. It encodes CASSLGDRGVEKLFF.

V gene TRBV7-9 combines with J gene TRBJ2-7; a weak D match, TRBD1 (6 bases). Germline V gene sequence: CDR1 SEHNR, CDR2 FQNEAQ (reference sequence). The CDR3 spans 14 residues. Deletions cut 1 base from V and 3 bases from J, with 10 bases between. In DNA form, the CDR3 reads TGTGCCAGCAGCTTAGAGCTAGGGGGCTACGAGCAGTACTTC. This translates into CASSLELGGYEQYF.

Ten or more counts support this clonotype. This sequence joins TRBV7-9 and TRBJ2-3, with 14 bases matching TRBD2. CDR1 is SEHNR and CDR2 is FQNEAQ in the germline V gene (reference sequence). Trimming at V came to 5 bases and at J to 2 bases, leaving 6 bases not matched to a gene. The CDR3 spans 17 residues. For the CDR3, the DNA is TGTGCCAGCAGCGCCGGACTAGCGGGGGGTGTCACAGATACGCAGTATTTT. Its translation: CASSAGLAGGVTDTQYF.

The chain joins TRBV4-3 to TRBJ1-5; D not certain. Germline assignment: CDR1 LGHNA and CDR2 YSLEER. This CDR3 is built from 17 residues. Trimming shortened V by 2 bases and J by 3 bases, and 17 bases separated the two germline ends. The CDR3, as DNA: TGCGCCAGCAGCCAAAACGGTTACCCATCCGACAATCAGCCCCAGCATTTT. Protein product: CASSQNGYPSDNQPQHF.

The rearrangement uses TRBV27 and TRBJ2-7; D is undetermined. Deletions cut 0 bases from V and 0 bases from J, with 6 bases between. The CDR3 spans 14 residues. Per the germline V gene, CDR1 is MNHEY and CDR2 is SMNVEV (reference sequence). The CDR3 region is CASSLSAASYEQYF. In DNA form, the CDR3 reads TGTGCCAGCAGTTTATCCGCAGCCTCCTACGAGCAGTACTTC.

CDR3 DNA sequence: TGTGCCAGCAGCAAAGTAGATAGCGAGGGCGGTAGGTCCTACGAGCAGTACTTC. Amino acids: CASSKVDSEGGRSYEQYF. This chain uses TRBV21-1 with TRBJ2-7; the tabulated D call, TRBD2, remains unverified against the DNA. TRBV21-1 is a recognized pseudogene. The CDR3 sequence is 18 residues long.

This clonotype was observed many times. The chain uses TRBV6-5 and TRBJ2-7, with D possibly matching TRBD1 (6 bases). The CDR3 spans 15 residues. V was cut by 2 bases and J by 4 bases, with 15 bases left in between. Germline V CDR1 and CDR2: MNHEY, SVGAGI. CDR3 sequence reads: CASSYGSGENYEQYF. The CDR3, as DNA: TGTGCCAGCAGTTACGGGTCAGGGGAAAATTACGAGCAGTACTTC.

The chain is built from TRBV13 and TRBJ1-1, with D possibly being TRBD1 (5 bases). The CDR3 totals 17 residues. Germline V CDR1 and CDR2: PRHDT, FYEKMQ (reference sequence). V was clipped by 5 bases and J by 4 bases, with 23 bases between them. CDR3: CASSPGTGEGMSTEAFF. DNA of the CDR3: TGTGCCAGCAGCCCCGGGACCGGGGAAGGGATGAGCACTGAAGCTTTCTTT.

This clonotype turned up a few times. The CDR3 nucleotides read TGCGCCAGCAGCCTCGGGACTAGCCGAAGCACAGATACGCAGTATTTT. Translating gives CASSLGTSRSTDTQYF. The gene calls are TRBV5-1 and TRBJ2-3; 9 positions match TRBD2. There are 16 residues in the CDR3. Germline CDR1 is SGHRS and CDR2 is YFSETQ. Germline trimming cut 4 bases from V and 0 bases from J; bases unmatched to any gene: 6.

The genes are TRBV6-6 and TRBJ2-7; 9 bases fit TRBD1. The germline gives CDR1 MNHNY, CDR2 SVGAGI (reference sequence). The CDR3 totals 14 residues. The V segment lost 2 bases and the J segment 6 bases; nucleotides outside the gene matches: 5. CDR3 nucleotides: TGTGCCAGCAGTTACACCCGGACAGGGGCCGAGCAGTACTTC. Translated, it gives CASSYTRTGAEQYF.

This clonotype has just a few counts. J is TRBJ2-1 and V is TRBV7-9; 8 bases are shared with TRBD1. This CDR3 spans 13 amino acids. Germline assignment: CDR1 SEHNR and CDR2 FQNEAQ (reference sequence). With 5 bases clipped from V and 6 bases from J, the junction kept 3 bases outside the gene matches. The CDR3 DNA reads TGTGCCAGCAGCAAGGGACAGGTCAATGAGCAGTTCTTC. Translating it yields CASSKGQVNEQFF. Full variable domain (missing parts from reference TRBV7-9 and TRBJ2-1): DTGVSQNPRHKITKRGQNVTFRCDPISEHNRLYWYRQTLGQGPEFLTYFQNEAQLEKSRLLSDRFSAERPKGSFSTLEIQRTEQGDSAMYLCASSKGQVNEQFFGPGTRLTVL.

In the case of this clonotype: A junction end diverges from the germline sequence, so it may reflect a read error. V is TRBV30 and J is TRBJ2-3; 10 bases map to TRBD2. The CDR3 loop spans 14 amino acids. CDR1 is GTSNPN and CDR2 is SVGIG in the germline V gene (reference sequence). This CDR3 is CAWSGAGGTDTRYF. CDR3 nucleotide sequence: TGTGCCTGGAGTGGAGCGGGAGGGACAGATACGCGGTATTTT.

This clonotype was observed many times. This sequence joins TRBV7-9 and TRBJ2-2; the D gene is possibly TRBD2 (6 bases). Germline values: CDR1 SEHNR, CDR2 FQNEAQ (reference sequence). V lost 4 bases and J 0 bases, leaving 18 bases between the germline ends. There are 18 residues in the CDR3. The DNA of the CDR3 is TGTGCCAGCAGCTCCGCCCGGGGCGGGGACGCGAACACCGGGGAGCTGTTTTTT. Amino acid sequence: CASSSARGGDANTGELFF.

This chain connects TRBV6-2 or TRBV6-3 to TRBJ1-5; TRBD1 might be the D (6 bases). Deletions cut 5 bases from V and 1 base from J, with 15 bases between. CDR3 length: 16 residues. Germline CDR1 reads MNHEY; CDR2 reads SVGEGT. CDR3 residues: CASSPGTIGSNQPQHF. In DNA, the CDR3 is TGTGCCAGCAGTCCCGGGACAATCGGAAGCAATCAGCCCCAGCATTTT.

A note on this clonotype: With a much larger clone just one base away, this may be a read error. This rearrangement joins TRBV7-2 to TRBJ2-7; D is undetermined. Germline-derived CDR1 and CDR2 are SGHTA and FQGNSA. The CDR3 length is 14 residues. The V gene lost 1 base and the J gene lost 0 bases, with 7 bases spanning the gap. The CDR3 nucleotides read TGTGCCAGCAGCTTAGTCGACCGCTCCTACGAGCAGTACTTC. Its translation: CASSLVDRSYEQYF.

This clonotype was detected only a few times. This may stem from a read error, because a much larger clone lies one nucleotide away. This sequence joins TRBV27 and TRBJ1-1; 7 positions agree with TRBD1. The CDR3 runs to 13 residues. Germline lookup yields CDR1 MNHEY and CDR2 SMNVEV (reference sequence). CDR3 sequence reads: CAGSWTGNTEAFF. CDR3 sequence (DNA): TGTGCCGGCAGTTGGACAGGGAACACTGAAGCTTTCTTT.

This clonotype was picked up many times. The V gene is TRBV4-1, the J gene TRBJ1-5; possible D gene TRBD1, 5 bases. The V end lost 0 bases, the J end lost 7 bases, and 16 bases lay between the germline ends. CDR1 MGHRA and CDR2 YSYEKL come from the germline V gene. The CDR3 length is 16 residues. The CDR3: CASSQEGQGSGQPQHF. In DNA form, the CDR3 reads TGCGCCAGCAGCCAAGAAGGGCAGGGAAGTGGACAGCCCCAGCATTTT.

This clonotype was picked up a small number of times. The genes are TRBV7-9 and TRBJ1-1; the match to TRBD1 covers 8 bases. V was clipped by 5 bases and J by 4 bases; unmatched bases: 9. The CDR3 totals 15 residues. Germline assignment: CDR1 SEHNR and CDR2 FQNEAQ (reference sequence). CDR3 amino acids: CASSEIQGARTEAFF. As DNA, the CDR3 is TGTGCCAGCAGCGAAATTCAGGGGGCGCGCACTGAAGCTTTCTTT.

The chain combines TRBV4-3 with TRBJ1-1, with D possibly being TRBD1 (6 bases). V gave up 3 bases and J gave up 0 bases, with 14 bases separating them. CDR3 length equals 16 residues. CDR1 is LGHNA, CDR2 YSLEER, per germline. Here the CDR3 reads CASSQTGQTLNTEAFF. CDR3 DNA: TGCGCCAGCAGCCAGACCGGACAGACCCTGAACACTGAAGCTTTCTTT.

As concerns this clonotype: Mismatch with germline at one junction end may stem from a read error. The chain employs TRBV7-2 and TRBJ2-3; 11 positions agree with TRBD2. CDR3 size: 15 residues. Germline CDR1 is SGHTA and CDR2 is FQGNSA. CDR3 bases: TGTGCCAGCAGCTTGCTAGCGGGGGGCCCAAATACGCAATATTTT. Residues: CASSLLAGGPNTQYF.

To note about this clonotype: Mismatch with germline at one junction end may stem from a read error. This chain connects TRBV4-3 to TRBJ1-5; TRBD1 might be the D (5 bases). This CDR3 has 17 residues. CDR1 and CDR2 from the germline V gene are LGHNA and YSLEER. CDR3 residues: CASSQDLGGYSNPPPHF. CDR3 bases: TGCGCCAGCAGCCAAGATCTTGGGGGTTATAGCAATCCGCCCCCGCATTTT.

This clonotype turned up a few times. The chain has TRBV7-9 and TRBJ1-1, with D uncertain. The CDR3 extends over 13 amino acids. V lost 1 base, J lost 12 bases, and 15 bases lay in between. Germline V gene lookup returns CDR1 SEHNR and CDR2 FQNEAQ (reference sequence). The CDR3 region has the DNA TGTGCCAGCAGCTTAGGATTGAGTCAGGAGCCTTTCTTT. Amino acid sequence: CASSLGLSQEPFF.

With respect to this clonotype: The conserved closing phenylalanine or tryptophan is absent in this CDR3, likely reflecting a read error. V is TRBV2 and J is TRBJ2-3; the match to TRBD2 covers 7 bases. V lost 2 bases to trimming and J lost 4 bases; unmatched junction nucleotides: 9. The CDR3 loop spans 16 amino acids. Germline values: CDR1 SNHLY, CDR2 FYNNEI. In DNA, the CDR3 is TGTGCCAGCAGTGAAAGGCTAGCGGCTTTGTCAGATACGCAGTATCTT. Translating it yields CASSERLAALSDTQYL.

The rearrangement joins TRBV20-1 to TRBJ2-7; D is undetermined. The germline V gene has CDR1 DFQATT and CDR2 SNEGSKA (reference sequence). Trimming stripped 5 bases from V and 0 bases from J, with 2 bases between. CDR3 length equals 10 residues. CDR3 nucleotides: TGCAGTGCTCCCTCCTACGAGCAGTACTTC. It encodes CSAPSYEQYF.

V gene TRBV12-3 or TRBV12-4 combines with J gene TRBJ1-3; D remains ambiguous. The CDR3 runs 14 residues. Trimming shortened V by 7 bases and J by 4 bases, and 14 bases separated the two germline ends. Written as DNA, the CDR3 is TGTGCCAGCACCTTCCCGATGGCAGGAAACACCATATATTTT. Protein product: CASTFPMAGNTIYF.

J is TRBJ2-1 and V is TRBV28; D possibly corresponds to TRBD2 (6 bases). The ends were cut back, 7 bases at V and 3 bases at J, with 22 bases in the middle. The germline V gene has CDR1 MDHEN and CDR2 SYDVKM. This CDR3 region has 17 residues. CDR3 residues: CASTTTGVAVVYNEQFF. In DNA, the CDR3 is TGTGCCAGCACCACCACGGGGGTAGCGGTAGTCTACAATGAGCAGTTCTTC.

Points on this clonotype: This clone may be a read error of a much larger clone one base away. The rearrangement uses TRBV7-9 and TRBJ1-1, with TRBD1 as a possible D gene (6 bases). Germline assignment: CDR1 SEHNR and CDR2 FQNEAQ (reference sequence). The CDR3 covers 15 residues. Trimming pared 5 bases from V and 7 bases from J, leaving 20 bases between. The CDR3: CASSHTPGARGEAFF. Here the CDR3 DNA reads TGTGCCAGCAGCCATACACCGGGGGCCAGGGGTGAAGCTTTCTTT.

V is TRBV28 and J is TRBJ2-3; TRBD2 aligns across 7 bases. The CDR3 is 15 residues long. Germline V gene lookup returns CDR1 MDHEN and CDR2 SYDVKM. After removal of 5 bases from V and 5 bases from J, the junction contained 10 bases not matched to a gene. The CDR3 DNA is TGTGCCAGCAGTCCCAAAGCGGGATTTGTAGATACGCAGTATTTT. Its translation: CASSPKAGFVDTQYF.

This chain joins TRBV7-2 and TRBJ2-1; possibly TRBD2 for D (6 bases). Germline V gene lookup returns CDR1 SGHTA and CDR2 FQGNSA. The CDR3 runs 15 residues. Trimming cost V 1 base and J 4 bases, with 11 bases left between them. The CDR3 sequence is CASSLVLSGYNEQFF. For the CDR3, the DNA is TGTGCCAGCAGCTTAGTCCTTAGCGGATACAATGAGCAGTTCTTC.